This is a list of T cell receptor beta chains from one sample in a study of CD8 T cells in ankylosing spondylitis. MiXCR was run by TCRdb on the 5' RACE reads, yielding one entry per CDR3 protein. The data hold 150,000 to 200,000 distinct CDR3 sequences, with about a third observed a single time. Sequenced sample: synovial fluid, either unsorted or a sorted T cell fraction (not recorded which). The receptors stem from a male donor with ankylosing spondylitis. Each CDR3 is given without its conserved first and last residue.

V gene	J gene	CDR3 protein
TRBV12-3/TRBV12-4	TRBJ1-3	ATRRVSGNTIY
TRBV20-1	TRBJ1-5	SARGGGGLADQPQH
TRBV3-1	TRBJ2-7	AGTEPGLDRGRHEQY
TRBV5-6	TRBJ1-2	ASSLDQRADGYT
TRBV3-1	TRBJ1-3	ASSQDRSTRSGNTIY
TRBV9	TRBJ1-1	ASSVAPNTEAF
TRBV2	TRBJ1-5	ASSDAGFQPQH
TRBV5-6	TRBJ1-1	ASSHQGQRNTEAF
TRBV24-1	TRBJ2-5	ATSTPGTLQETQY
TRBV14	TRBJ1-3	ASSQTGAGNTIY
TRBV20-1	TRBJ1-1	SAREAAGVNTEAF
TRBV7-6	TRBJ1-3	ASSWGGSSGNTIY
TRBV5-1	TRBJ2-6	ASSLGLAGALSGANVLT
TRBV7-9	TRBJ2-1	ASSPGQGASNEQF
TRBV5-1	TRBJ2-6	ASSSRVGSGANVLT
TRBV4-3	TRBJ2-1	ASSQDGGPFEQF
TRBV12-3/TRBV12-4	TRBJ2-5	ASSFGQGAGETQY
TRBV7-3	TRBJ2-6	ASSSYSGANVLT
TRBV5-1	TRBJ2-3	ASRREGVKTSTDTQY
TRBV11-1	TRBJ2-7	ASSLSSGGGYEQY
TRBV11-2	TRBJ1-5	ASSLGRGNQPQH
TRBV24-1	TRBJ2-1	ATSEASGGYNEQF
TRBV20-1	TRBJ2-7	SGEGTGEQY
TRBV6-6	TRBJ1-2	ASKDREYYGYT
TRBV20-1	TRBJ2-5	SAILGLVQETQY
TRBV7-9	TRBJ2-7	ASSSSPDSSYEQY
TRBV6-4	TRBJ2-1	ASSPTSGGVNEQF
TRBV27	TRBJ2-2	ASQRGQVGTGELF
TRBV20-1	TRBJ1-1	SARGSDKVEAF
TRBV11-1	TRBJ2-7	ASSSWEAGRYEQY
TRBV5-4	TRBJ2-7	ASSSGGDYEQY
TRBV25-1	TRBJ1-2	ASSLSGAYYGYT
TRBV12-3/TRBV12-4	TRBJ2-3	ASSLYGATDTQY
TRBV9	TRBJ1-2	ASSPTPIYYGYT
TRBV7-9	TRBJ1-1	ASSRGQGDTEAF
TRBV12-3/TRBV12-4	TRBJ2-7	ASSLRDGYEQY
TRBV20-1	TRBJ2-3	SSLLAGGRGDTQY
TRBV7-2	TRBJ1-1	ASSRRQGGAEAF
TRBV29-1	TRBJ2-2	SVGRPGETGELF
TRBV7-8	TRBJ2-1	ASSDREAYNEQF
TRBV20-1	TRBJ1-2	SARESDYGYT
TRBV20-1	TRBJ2-5	SAGPVGLQETQY
TRBV5-1	TRBJ2-1	ASSLRQSGGDGNEQF
TRBV6-1	TRBJ2-3	ASSRGSGESTDTQY
TRBV7-9	TRBJ2-3	ASSSGLVRTDTQY
TRBV4-2	TRBJ2-1	ASSQKARGDSKNEQF
TRBV24-1	TRBJ2-1	ATSDSLTSFHEQF
TRBV11-2	TRBJ2-1	ASSLQGRNEQF
TRBV20-1	TRBJ2-3	SARGPGLVDTQY
TRBV6-1	TRBJ2-1	ASSGGLAGAYNEQF